The rows below give T cell receptor beta chains drawn from one sample of a study of cytomegalovirus exposure and HLA in healthy donors. Libraries were prepared by immunoSEQ multiplex PCR; TCRdb keeps only in-frame clonotypes and omits some of them. The sample records around 100,000 clones, 65% to 80% being singletons. The sample consisted of PBMCs. These receptors were taken from a man aged 50 or older in good health and CMV-seronegative. Each CDR3 is given with its conserved first and last residue. The D gene is left open where the match is weak. Size is omitted from some rows. Given values are once, few, many or a class for expanded clones.

j_call,clone_size,v_call,d_call,cdr3_aa,cdr3_nt
TRBJ1-5,-,TRBV6-1,-,CASSERGVIRPQHF,TGTGCCAGCAGTGAACGGGGGGTTATACGGCCCCAGCATTTT
TRBJ1-4,-,TRBV30,-,CAWRKTGSNEKLFF,TGTGCCTGGAGGAAGACAGGTTCTAATGAAAAACTGTTTTTT
TRBJ2-7,-,TRBV5-1,TRBD2,CASSHQTGLAGRAYEQYF,TGCGCCAGCAGCCACCAAACGGGACTAGCGGGGCGGGCCTACGAGCAGTACTTC
TRBJ1-1,-,TRBV7-3,TRBD1,CASSSLLGGKVNTEAFF,TGTGCCAGCAGCTCCCTGCTAGGGGGCAAGGTTAACACTGAAGCTTTCTTT
TRBJ1-1,-,TRBV25-1,-,CASSVGRQNTEAFF,TGTGCCAGCAGTGTCGGGAGGCAGAACACTGAAGCTTTCTTT
TRBJ2-3,once,TRBV28,TRBD1,CASSFLQGTDTQYF,TGTGCCAGCAGTTTCCTACAGGGGACCGATACGCAGTATTTT
TRBJ1-2,-,TRBV5-1,-,CASSLDGVGGYTF,TGCGCCAGCAGCTTGGACGGGGTTGGTGGCTACACCTTC
TRBJ2-3,-,TRBV7-6,TRBD2,CASSSGPSGGLTDTQYF,TGTGCCAGCAGCTCAGGGCCTAGCGGGGGGTTGACAGATACGCAGTATTTT
TRBJ1-3,-,TRBV4-2,-,CASSPNQGSGNTIYF,TGTGCCAGCAGCCCCAATCAGGGATCAGGAAACACCATATATTTT
TRBJ2-1,-,TRBV4-3,-,CASRGYNEQFF,TGCGCCAGCCGCGGTTACAATGAGCAGTTCTTC
TRBJ2-3,-,TRBV7-9,TRBD2,CASSLGLAGVGDTQYF,TGTGCCAGCAGCTTGGGACTAGCGGGAGTTGGAGATACGCAGTATTTT
TRBJ2-5,-,TRBV7-3,TRBD2,CASSSWGGETQYF,TGTGCCAGCAGCTCCTGGGGAGGGGAGACCCAGTACTTC
TRBJ2-7,-,TRBV9,-,CASSGSSYEQYF,TGTGCCAGCAGCGGGAGCTCCTACGAGCAGTACTTC
TRBJ2-3,-,TRBV30,TRBD2,CAWSGRRGGPDTQYF,TGTGCCTGGAGTGGCAGACGGGGGGGTCCAGATACGCAGTATTTT
TRBJ2-5,-,TRBV5-1,-,CASSLSGGQETQYF,TGCGCCAGCAGCTTGAGCGGCGGACAAGAGACCCAGTACTTC
TRBJ2-7,-,TRBV28,TRBD1,CASRGTGPYEQYF,TGTGCCAGCAGGGGGACAGGACCCTACGAGCAGTACTTC
TRBJ2-3,-,TRBV5-1,-,CASSLASGAVSIDTQYF,TGCGCCAGCAGCTTGGCCTCAGGGGCGGTATCAATAGATACGCAGTATTTT
TRBJ2-5,-,TRBV18,-,CASSPGRETQYF,TGTGCCAGCTCACCAGGGAGGGAGACCCAGTACTTC
TRBJ2-7,few,TRBV6-6,TRBD1,CASSRTGVYEQYF,TGTGCCAGCAGCCGAACAGGGGTCTACGAGCAGTACTTC
TRBJ1-2,-,TRBV5-6,TRBD1,CASRKLDRGYYGYTF,TGTGCCAGCAGAAAGCTCGACAGGGGATACTATGGCTACACCTTC
TRBJ2-1,-,TRBV9,-,CASSVAADPRYGEQFF,TGTGCCAGCAGCGTAGCAGCCGATCCCCGATACGGGGAGCAGTTCTTC
TRBJ1-5,-,TRBV2,TRBD1,CASSGTGQSNQPQHF,TGTGCCAGCAGTGGGACAGGTCAAAGCAATCAGCCCCAGCATTTT
TRBJ1-1,-,TRBV28,-,CASRRAVNTEAFF,TGTGCCAGCAGGCGTGCTGTGAACACTGAAGCTTTCTTT